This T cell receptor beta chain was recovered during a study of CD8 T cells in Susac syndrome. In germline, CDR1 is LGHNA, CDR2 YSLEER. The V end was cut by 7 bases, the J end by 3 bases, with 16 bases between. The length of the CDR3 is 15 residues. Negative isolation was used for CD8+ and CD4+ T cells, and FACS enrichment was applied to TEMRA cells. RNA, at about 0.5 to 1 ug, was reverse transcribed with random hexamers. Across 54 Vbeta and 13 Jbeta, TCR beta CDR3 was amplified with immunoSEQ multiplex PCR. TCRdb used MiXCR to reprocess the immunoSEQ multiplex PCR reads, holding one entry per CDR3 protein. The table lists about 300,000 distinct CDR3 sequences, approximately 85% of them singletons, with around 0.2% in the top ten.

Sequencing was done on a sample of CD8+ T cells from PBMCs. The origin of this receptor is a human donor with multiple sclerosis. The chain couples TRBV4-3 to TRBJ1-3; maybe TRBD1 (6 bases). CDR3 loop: CASTPGVSGGNTIYF. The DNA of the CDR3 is TGCGCCAGCACCCCAGGGGTATCCGGTGGAAACACCATATATTTT.